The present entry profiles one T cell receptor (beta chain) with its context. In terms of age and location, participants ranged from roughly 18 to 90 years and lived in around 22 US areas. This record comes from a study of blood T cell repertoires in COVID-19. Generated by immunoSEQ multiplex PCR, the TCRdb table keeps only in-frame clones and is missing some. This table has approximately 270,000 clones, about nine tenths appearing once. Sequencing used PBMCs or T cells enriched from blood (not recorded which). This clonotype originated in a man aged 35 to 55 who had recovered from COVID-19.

This CDR3 is CASSQDPVSGTKQFF. The CDR3 nucleotides read TGCGCCAGCAGCCAAGATCCAGTCTCCGGGACTAAGCAGTTCTTC. This chain joins TRBV4-1 and TRBJ2-1; TRBD2 matches at 7 bases. V lost 0 bases and J lost 11; bases outside the gene matches: 10. Germline CDR1 is MGHRA and CDR2 is YSYEKL. This CDR3 has 15 residues.